The TCR beta chain under discussion was sequenced for a study of beta chain features in type 1 diabetes. About the study: Age, gender and cell yields were similar between patients and healthy donors.

Central memory, naive, regulatory and stem cell-like memory CD4+ cells were sorted by CD45RO/CCR7/CD25/CD127/CD95/CD27. The sequenced template was cDNA made from the entire isolated RNA. Produced via immunoSEQ multiplex PCR; TCRdb's table is partial and in-frame only. The sample has 200,000 to 250,000 clones, around an eighth seen once. In this sample, this clone turned up a few times. The antigen is undetermined. The CDR3 runs to 12 residues. The germline CDR1 and CDR2 sequences are SGHVS and FQNEAQ. The ends were cut back, 5 bases at V and 6 bases at J, with 7 bases in the middle. Broader study findings: Across patients, naive, central memory and Treg TCRB repertoires exhibited apparently greater similarity than was observed across healthy donors.

Source material: naive CD4+ T cells from blood. This chain uses TRBV7-8 with TRBJ2-2; TRBD1 might be the D (5 bases). This clonotype was obtained from a woman in her 40s in good health. This CDR3 is CASSQGAGELFF. The CDR3 DNA is TGTGCCAGCAGCCAAGGGGCCGGGGAGCTGTTTTTT.